This TCR beta chain was documented in a study of blood T cell repertoires in COVID-19. The wider study: Collection of acute and convalescent COVID-19 samples took place in the United States, Italy and Spain.

Trimming shortened V by 0 bases and J by 9 bases, and 18 bases separated the two germline ends. Germline V gene lookup returns CDR1 ENHRY and CDR2 SYGVKD. The CDR3 runs 17 residues. TCRdb's table, derived via immunoSEQ multiplex PCR, lists solely in-frame clones and lacks some. The repertoire holds around 16,000 clones, with roughly 88% as singletons. This sequence joins TRBV10-3 and TRBJ1-6; tentative D call: TRBD1 (6 bases). Material for sequencing was peripheral blood. The origin of this receptor is a human donor in a cohort sampled during active COVID-19. CDR3 coding DNA: TGTGCCATCAGTGAGTCGACAGGTGGTACCTTTTTTTCACCCCTCCACTTT. The encoded protein is CAISESTGGTFFSPLHF.